The present TCR beta chain was sequenced within a study of shared clonotypes between healthy human individuals. Germline V gene data show CDR1 as SEHNR and CDR2 as FQNEAQ (reference sequence). Trimming removed 5 bases from V and 7 bases from J, with 23 bases in between. CDR3 size: 16 residues. The table came from immunoSEQ multiplex PCR; TCRdb's copy has only in-frame clones and leaves some out. The sample consists of 850,000 to 1,200,000 clones, about 76% of them appearing once. The J gene is TRBJ1-2, the V gene TRBV7-9; no clear D gene. This receptor was identified in a man between 18 and 35 years old in good health. Specimen: memory CD4+ T cells sorted from blood. Subset defined: CD45RA-negative fraction. The CDR3 protein is CASSPSGSHLEGGYTF. DNA for the CDR3: TGTGCCAGCAGCCCGTCGGGTTCCCACCTTGAGGGTGGCTACACCTTC.